The clone carrying this TCR beta chain was counted ten times or more. Its antigen is unknown. The V gene lost 5 bases and the J gene lost 3 bases, with 13 bases spanning the gap. This CDR3 has 15 amino acids. Per germline, CDR1 MNHEY and CDR2 SVGAGI. TCRdb independently ran MiXCR on the 5' RACE reads; one entry per CDR3 protein. This table has about 700,000 distinct CDR3 sequences, around 6.1% appearing once. The source of the sample is a study of identical twins. Only healthy Caucasians were included as donors. Study-level results: Insertion counts were lower in abundant cord blood beta clonotypes, a trend that memory repertoires did not show. It was possible that invariant MAIT and iNKT cells partly confounded the zero-insertion analyses.

The sample comprised naive T cells sorted from blood. The receptor's source is a man in his late teens or twenties in good health. The chain couples TRBV6-5 to TRBJ2-2; D unresolved. CDR3: CASSTTQVDTGELFF. In DNA, the CDR3 is TGTGCCAGCAGTACTACCCAGGTGGACACCGGGGAGCTGTTTTTT.